These 23 T cell receptor beta chains were all obtained from the same sample, sequenced in a study of T-cell reconstitution after alpha-beta-depleted transplantation in children. Study-level findings and limits: Newly produced T cells mostly accounted for T-cell counts and diversity one year post-transplant.

Preparing the TCRbeta library involved the use of unique molecular identifiers. TCRdb independently ran MiXCR on the PCR reads; one entry per CDR3 protein. The data hold some 300,000 distinct CDR3 sequences, with 7.5% to 9% observed a single time. Their recognized antigens are unknown. Material: peripheral blood, obtained 360 days after TCRalphabeta/CD19-depleted stem cell transplant. Receptors originate from a female patient aged 2 to 10 who had a stem cell transplant for Fanconi anemia, so the T cells may come from the graft donor.

This clonotype has just a few counts. This sequence joins TRBV5-1 and TRBJ1-2; a weak D match, TRBD1 (5 bases). The CDR3 runs to 14 residues. Germline V gene sequence: CDR1 SGHRS, CDR2 YFSETQ. Deletions cut 0 bases from V and 7 bases from J, with 13 bases between. The CDR3 sequence is CASSLGQSIPGYTF. Written as DNA, the CDR3 is TGCGCCAGCAGCTTGGGACAGTCGATTCCTGGCTACACCTTC.

This clonotype was recorded at least ten times. J is TRBJ2-5 and V is TRBV5-1; perhaps TRBD1 as D (5 bases). The CDR3 is 13 amino acids. The germline CDR1 and CDR2 sequences are SGHRS and YFSETQ. The germline V and J ends were trimmed by 4 bases and 3 bases, with 10 bases remaining between them. The chain's CDR3 is CASSVTGEETQYF. CDR3 coding DNA: TGCGCCAGCAGCGTTACAGGTGAAGAGACCCAGTACTTC.

The table lists this clonotype with a few counts. This chain links TRBV2 with TRBJ2-2; 7 bases match TRBD1. Germline V CDR1 and CDR2: SNHLY, FYNNEI. The CDR3 runs 16 residues. J was trimmed by 0 bases and V by 1 base; bases with no gene match: 2. The CDR3 DNA follows: TGTGCCAGCAGTGAAGGGGACAGCTCGAACACCGGGGAGCTGTTTTTT. Its protein product is CASSEGDSSNTGELFF.

This clonotype came up a few times. V gene TRBV12-3 or TRBV12-4 combines with J gene TRBJ1-1; D possibly corresponds to TRBD1 (6 bases). Between the trimmed V and J ends, which lost 7 bases and 4 bases, there was a span of 16 bases. This CDR3 region has 14 residues. The chain's CDR3 is CASTLQGGVTEAFF. The CDR3 DNA sequence: TGTGCCAGCACCCTACAGGGCGGGGTCACTGAAGCTTTCTTT.

V gene TRBV7-3 combines with J gene TRBJ2-2; 8 positions agree with TRBD1. Trimming cost V 2 bases and J 6 bases; bases outside gene matches: 14. Per germline, CDR1 SGHTA and CDR2 FQGTGA. CDR3 length: 18 residues. The CDR3 coding sequence is TGTGCCAGCAGCTTATACCCTCAGGGGGCGCTGAATGCCGGGGAGCTGTTTTTT. It specifies CASSLYPQGALNAGELFF.

The V and J genes are TRBV5-1 and TRBJ2-7; D is uncertain. The CDR3 covers 14 residues. CDR1 is SGHRS, CDR2 YFSETQ, per germline. Trimming stripped 0 bases from V and 7 bases from J, with 14 bases between. The CDR3, as DNA: TGCGCCAGCAGCTTGGGAGGATCCTCGCGAGAGCAGTACTTC. Residues: CASSLGGSSREQYF. Variable domain in full (rest from reference TRBV5-1 and TRBJ2-7): KAGVTQTPRYLIKTRGQQVTLSCSPISGHRSVSWYQQTPGQGLQFLFEYFSETQRNKGNFPGRFSGRQFSNSRSEMNVSTLELGDSALYLCASSLGGSSREQYFGPGTRLTVT.

Many counts were recorded for this clonotype. The J gene is TRBJ1-2, the V gene TRBV20-1, with 7 positions matching TRBD1. Per the germline V gene, CDR1 is DFQATT and CDR2 is SNEGSKA (reference sequence). The trim removed 2 bases at V and 4 bases at J, leaving 7 bases unmatched. The CDR3 has 14 residues. The CDR3 DNA reads TGCAGTGCTAGACCAGAGGGACAGCCCTATGGCTACACCTTC. Protein product: CSARPEGQPYGYTF.

The chain combines TRBV15 with TRBJ2-7; TRBD1 agrees at 8 bases. With V trimmed by 2 bases and J by 7 bases, 7 bases remained unmatched. CDR1 is LNHNV and CDR2 is YYDKDF in the germline V gene (reference sequence). There are 14 residues in the CDR3. The CDR3 coding sequence is TGTGCCACCAGCAGACAGACAGGGGATGCGGAGCAGTACTTC. It codes for CATSRQTGDAEQYF.

The table lists this clonotype with many counts. The V and J genes are TRBV18 and TRBJ1-1, with D maybe TRBD1 (5 bases). The CDR3 covers 14 residues. V lost 3 bases and J lost 0, with 8 bases in between. Germline CDR1 and CDR2: KGHSH and LQKENI. The CDR3 loop is CASSPGRLNTEAFF. In nucleotides, the CDR3 is TGTGCCAGCTCACCGGGACGGTTGAACACTGAAGCTTTCTTT.

This clonotype was seen at least ten times. At one end the junction does not follow the germline gene, possibly because of a read error. V and J are TRBV6-5 and TRBJ2-1; 7 nucleotides match TRBD1. Germline V gene data show CDR1 as MNHEY and CDR2 as SVGAGI. The CDR3 runs 11 residues. The CDR3 DNA sequence: TGTGCCAGCAGTTCGGGACAGCAAATAATCTTC. This translates into CASSSGQQIIF.

V usage is TRBV4-1 and J usage is TRBJ2-3, with 12 bases aligning to TRBD2. The trim removed 3 bases at V and 2 bases at J, leaving 6 bases unmatched. The CDR3 has 17 residues. Germline CDR1 and CDR2: MGHRA and YSYEKL. CDR3 in amino acids: CASSHLTSGGYTDTQYF. CDR3 coding DNA: TGCGCCAGCAGCCACCTGACTAGCGGGGGCTACACAGATACGCAGTATTTT.

In this sample, this clonotype turned up a few times. V and J are TRBV20-1 and TRBJ1-1, with unresolved D. Trimming stripped 0 bases from V and 11 bases from J, with 13 bases between. Germline CDR1 is DFQATT and CDR2 is SNEGSKA (reference sequence). The CDR3 contains 12 residues. The CDR3 DNA reads as TGCAGTGCTAGAGAGTGGACGACATCTGCTTTCTTT. Translation: CSAREWTTSAFF.

The chain carries TRBV5-1 and TRBJ2-2; TRBD2 might be the D (5 bases). Per germline, CDR1 SGHRS and CDR2 YFSETQ. This CDR3 is built from 15 residues. Trimming cost V 4 bases and J 1 base, with 11 bases left between them. The CDR3 DNA is TGCGCCAGCAGCAAAGACGGGGAGAACACCGGGGAGCTGTTTTTT. Translation gives CASSKDGENTGELFF.

V gene TRBV6-1 combines with J gene TRBJ2-3, with D perhaps matching TRBD2 (6 bases). The germline V and J ends were trimmed by 0 bases and 0 bases, with 10 bases remaining between them. The CDR3 is 16 residues long. Germline V gives CDR1 MNHNS, CDR2 SASEGT. The CDR3 sequence is CASSEAGGVSTDTQYF. The CDR3 nucleotides read TGTGCCAGCAGTGAAGCGGGCGGGGTTAGCACAGATACGCAGTATTTT.

At least ten counts were recorded for this clonotype. The genes are TRBV28 and TRBJ2-3; tentatively, D is TRBD1 (5 bases). Trimming took 2 bases from V and 0 from J, leaving 15 bases between them. Germline V gene data show CDR1 as MDHEN and CDR2 as SYDVKM. This CDR3 region has 17 residues. CDR3 in DNA: TGTGCCAGCAGTTTAATTACAAGGGGTTATAGCACAGATACGCAGTATTTT. Translated: CASSLITRGYSTDTQYF.

Ten or more counts support this clonotype. V usage is TRBV29-1 and J usage is TRBJ2-3; TRBD1 aligns across 10 bases. CDR1 and CDR2 (germline): SQVTM, ANQGSEA. V shed 6 bases and J 4 bases; nucleotides not matched to a gene: 7. The CDR3 has 14 amino acids. CDR3 loop: CSVDPTGGPDTQYF. The CDR3 coding sequence is TGCAGCGTGGACCCGACAGGGGGCCCAGATACGCAGTATTTT.

This clonotype has a count of ten or more. The chain employs TRBV7-8 and TRBJ1-6; no reliable D call. V lost 0 bases and J 10 bases, leaving 4 bases between the germline ends. CDR1 and CDR2 (germline): SGHVS, FQNEAQ. There are 12 residues in the CDR3. CDR3 bases: TGTGCCAGCAGCTTAGCGGACTCACCCCTCCACTTT. Residues: CASSLADSPLHF.

This clonotype was seen repeatedly, ten times or more. The J gene is TRBJ1-2, the V gene TRBV12-3 or TRBV12-4; a weak D match, TRBD1 (5 bases). Trimming cost V 7 bases and J 6 bases, with 15 bases left between them. This CDR3 spans 13 amino acids. The CDR3 sequence is CASTPGGMDGYTF. In DNA form, the CDR3 reads TGTGCCAGCACCCCCGGGGGGATGGATGGCTACACCTTC.

This clonotype was counted many times. The chain is built from TRBV7-2 and TRBJ1-5; D is ambiguous. V lost 5 bases, J lost 7 bases, and 18 bases lay in between. This CDR3 contains 15 residues. Germline CDR1 SGHTA, CDR2 FQGNSA. CDR3 DNA: TGTGCCAGCAGCCAAGGAGTGGCAGGAGGCCAGCCCCAGCATTTT. It yields the protein CASSQGVAGGQPQHF.

This clonotype came up many times. The rearrangement joins TRBV12-3 or TRBV12-4 to TRBJ1-4, with D tentatively TRBD1 (5 bases). V was cut by 7 bases and J by 4 bases, with 13 bases left in between. This CDR3 comprises 14 residues. Written as DNA, the CDR3 is TGTGCCAGCAACGACGGGGGGGGTAATGAAAAACTGTTTTTT. It specifies CASNDGGGNEKLFF.

The table lists this clonotype with many counts. The rearrangement uses TRBV4-1 and TRBJ1-2; D unclear. The V gene lost 5 bases and the J gene lost 3 bases, with 13 bases spanning the gap. Germline CDR1 MGHRA, CDR2 YSYEKL. The CDR3 sequence is 14 residues long. The CDR3 bases are TGCGCCAGCAGCTACAAGATAGCGTACTATGGCTACACCTTC. Translated: CASSYKIAYYGYTF.

The table lists this clonotype with a few counts. This chain uses TRBV7-3 with TRBJ2-7; unclear D gene. The germline V gene encodes CDR1 SGHTA and CDR2 FQGTGA. This CDR3 comprises 16 residues. Trimming took off 1 base at V and 0 bases at J, with 13 bases between the two ends. This CDR3 reads CASSLKAGTFSYEQYF. For the CDR3, the DNA is TGTGCCAGCAGCTTAAAGGCCGGTACTTTCTCCTACGAGCAGTACTTC.

This chain links TRBV6-1 with TRBJ1-1, with D maybe TRBD1 (6 bases). CDR1 and CDR2 from the germline V gene are MNHNS and SASEGT. The length of the CDR3 is 15 residues. With 4 bases removed from V and 5 bases from J, the gap between germline ends came to 17 bases. This CDR3 reads CASSAYRAVETEAFF. The DNA for the CDR3 is TGTGCCAGCAGTGCTTACAGGGCGGTGGAGACTGAAGCTTTCTTT.